This T cell receptor (beta chain) was profiled in a study of blood T cell repertoires in COVID-19. Trimming stripped 1 base from V and 4 bases from J, with 11 bases between. There are 15 residues in the CDR3. Germline lookup yields CDR1 KGHDR and CDR2 SFDVKD. Produced via immunoSEQ multiplex PCR; TCRdb's table is partial and in-frame only. The repertoire consists of about 400,000 clones, with roughly 88% occurring once and the leading ten covering approximately 2.1%. Sequencing was carried out using PBMCs or T cells enriched from blood (not recorded which). J is TRBJ2-3 and V is TRBV24-1; weak D call: TRBD1 (5 bases). The source of this sequence is a woman aged 35 to 49 with acute COVID-19. CDR3 region: CATSDLGDRADTQYF. The DNA of the CDR3 is TGTGCCACCAGTGATTTAGGGGATCGGGCAGATACGCAGTATTTT.